The sequence of this T cell receptor beta chain was determined in a study of T cells in Graves' hyperthyroidism and ophthalmopathy. General observations from the study: The majority of expanded thyroid clonotypes above 0.001 also appeared in blood.

This clonotype has at least ten counts. Its cognate antigen is unknown. Trimming took off 1 base at V and 7 bases at J, with 6 bases between the two ends. The CDR3 sequence is 12 residues long. CDR1 is SGHVS, CDR2 FQNEAQ, per germline. There were TCR beta CDR3 regions amplified from RNA transcripts. RT-PCR in the first round (using the HTBI primer set) targeted the TCR CDR3. Each CDR3 protein is one row after TCRdb ran MiXCR on the multiplex PCR reads. The sample has 200,000 to 300,000 distinct CDR3 sequences; approximately 25% are singletons. Ophthalmopathy patients had moderate-to-severe active disease, CAS ≥3, NOSPECS ≥4, and disease duration under 3 months.

The specimen sequenced was blood. The chain is built from TRBV7-8 and TRBJ2-3; D remains unclear. The sequence was obtained from a woman aged 40 to 50 with Graves' ophthalmopathy. CDR3 amino acids: CASSLGSNTQYF. The CDR3 DNA follows: TGTGCCAGCAGCTTAGGAAGCAATACGCAGTATTTT.